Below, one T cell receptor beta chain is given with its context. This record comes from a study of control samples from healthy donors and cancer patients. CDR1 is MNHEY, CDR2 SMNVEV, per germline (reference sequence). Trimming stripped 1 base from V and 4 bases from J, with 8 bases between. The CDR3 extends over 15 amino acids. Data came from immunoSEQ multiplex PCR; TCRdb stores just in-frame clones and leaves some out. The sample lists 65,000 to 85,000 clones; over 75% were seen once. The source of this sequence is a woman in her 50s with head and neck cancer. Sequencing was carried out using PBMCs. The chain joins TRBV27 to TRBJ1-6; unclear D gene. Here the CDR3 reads CASSLWAGYNSPLHF. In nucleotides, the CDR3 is TGTGCCAGCAGTTTATGGGCAGGTTATAATTCACCCCTCCACTTT.